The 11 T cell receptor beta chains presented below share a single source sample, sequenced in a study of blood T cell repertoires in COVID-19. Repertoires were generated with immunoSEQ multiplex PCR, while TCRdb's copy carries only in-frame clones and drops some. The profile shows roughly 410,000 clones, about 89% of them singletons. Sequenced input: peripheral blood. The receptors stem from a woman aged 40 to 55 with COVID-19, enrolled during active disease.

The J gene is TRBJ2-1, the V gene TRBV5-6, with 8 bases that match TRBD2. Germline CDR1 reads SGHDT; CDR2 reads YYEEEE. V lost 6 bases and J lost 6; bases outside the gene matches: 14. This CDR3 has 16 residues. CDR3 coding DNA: TGTGCCAGCACCCTGGGCCCGGGAGGGCCCGGCAATGAGCAGTTCTTC. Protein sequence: CASTLGPGGPGNEQFF.

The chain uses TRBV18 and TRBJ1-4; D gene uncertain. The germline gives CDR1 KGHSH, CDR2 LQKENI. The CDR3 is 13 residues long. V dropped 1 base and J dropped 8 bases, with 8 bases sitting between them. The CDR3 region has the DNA TGTGCCAGCTCACCACGCGAAACGGAAAAACTGTTTTTT. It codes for CASSPRETEKLFF.

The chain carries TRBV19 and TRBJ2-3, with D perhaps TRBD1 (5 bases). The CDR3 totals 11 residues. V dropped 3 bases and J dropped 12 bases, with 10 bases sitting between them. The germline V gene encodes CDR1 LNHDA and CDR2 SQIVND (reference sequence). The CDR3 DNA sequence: TGTGCCAGTAGTATCCTAGGGGCCCAGTATTTT. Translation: CASSILGAQYF.

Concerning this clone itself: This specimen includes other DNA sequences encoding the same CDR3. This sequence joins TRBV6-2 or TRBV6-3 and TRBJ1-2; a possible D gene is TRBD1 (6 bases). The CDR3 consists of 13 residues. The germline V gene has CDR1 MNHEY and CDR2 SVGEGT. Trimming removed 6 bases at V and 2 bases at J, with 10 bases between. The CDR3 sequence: CASSLQGNYGYTF. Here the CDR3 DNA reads TGTGCCAGCAGCCTACAGGGCAACTATGGCTACACCTTC.

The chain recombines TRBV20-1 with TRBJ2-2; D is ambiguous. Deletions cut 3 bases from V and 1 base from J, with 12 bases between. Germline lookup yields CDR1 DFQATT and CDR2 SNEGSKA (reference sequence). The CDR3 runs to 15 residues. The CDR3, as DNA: TGCAGTGCTAGTAGAGCTCTCATGAACACCGGGGAGCTGTTTTTT. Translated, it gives CSASRALMNTGELFF.

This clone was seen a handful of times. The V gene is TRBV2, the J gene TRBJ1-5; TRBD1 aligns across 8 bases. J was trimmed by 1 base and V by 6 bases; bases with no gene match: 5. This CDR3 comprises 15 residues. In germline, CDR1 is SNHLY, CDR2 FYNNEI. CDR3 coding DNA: TGTGCCAGCAGCCGGGACAGGCGGAGCAATCAGCCCCAGCATTTT. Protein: CASSRDRRSNQPQHF. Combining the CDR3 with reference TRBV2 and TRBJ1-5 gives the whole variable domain EPEVTQTPSHQVTQMGQEVILRCVPISNHLYFYWYRQILGQKVEFLVSFYNNEISEKSEIFDDQFSVERPDGSNFTLKIRSTKLEDSAMYFCASSRDRRSNQPQHFGDGTRLSIL.

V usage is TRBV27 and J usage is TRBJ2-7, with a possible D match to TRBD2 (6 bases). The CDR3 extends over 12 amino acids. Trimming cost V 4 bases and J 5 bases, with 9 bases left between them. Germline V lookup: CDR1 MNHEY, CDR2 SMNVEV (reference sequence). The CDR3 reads CASSSGLHEQYF. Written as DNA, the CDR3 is TGTGCCAGCAGTTCGGGACTGCACGAGCAGTACTTC.

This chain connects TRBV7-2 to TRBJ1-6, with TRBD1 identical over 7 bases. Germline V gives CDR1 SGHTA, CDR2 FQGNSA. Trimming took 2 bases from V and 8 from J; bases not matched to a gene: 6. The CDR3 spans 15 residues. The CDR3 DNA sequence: TGTGCCAGCAGCTTATTCCCAGGGGGTTATTCACCCCTCCACTTT. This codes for CASSLFPGGYSPLHF. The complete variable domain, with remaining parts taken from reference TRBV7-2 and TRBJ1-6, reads GAGVSQSPSNKVTEKGKDVELRCDPISGHTALYWYRQSLGQGLEFLIYFQGNSAPDKSGLPSDRFSAERTGGSVSTLTIQRTQQEDSAVYLCASSLFPGGYSPLHFGNGTRLTVT.

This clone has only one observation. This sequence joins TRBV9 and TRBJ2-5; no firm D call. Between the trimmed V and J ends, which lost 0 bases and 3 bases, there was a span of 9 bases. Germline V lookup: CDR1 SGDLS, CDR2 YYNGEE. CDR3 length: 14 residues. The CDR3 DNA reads TGTGCCAGCAGCGTAGGTTGGGCGAAAGAGACCCAGTACTTC. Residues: CASSVGWAKETQYF. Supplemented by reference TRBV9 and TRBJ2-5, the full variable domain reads DSGVTQTPKHLITATGQRVTLRCSPRSGDLSVYWYQQSLDQGLQFLIQYYNGEERAKGNILERFSAQQFPDLHSELNLSSLELGDSALYFCASSVGWAKETQYFGPGTRLLVL.

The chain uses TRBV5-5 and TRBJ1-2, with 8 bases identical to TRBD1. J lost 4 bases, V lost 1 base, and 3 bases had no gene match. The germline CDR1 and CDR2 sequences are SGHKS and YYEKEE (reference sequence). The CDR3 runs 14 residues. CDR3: CASSLRTGSYGYTF. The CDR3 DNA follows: TGTGCCAGCAGCTTGCGGACAGGGTCCTATGGCTACACCTTC.

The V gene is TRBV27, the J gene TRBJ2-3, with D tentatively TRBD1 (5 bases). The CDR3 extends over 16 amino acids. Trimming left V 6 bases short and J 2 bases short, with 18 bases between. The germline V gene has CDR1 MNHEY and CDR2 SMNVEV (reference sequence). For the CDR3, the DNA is TGTGCCAGCAGCTGGGGCCCGGACGGATACACAGATACGCAGTATTTT. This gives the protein CASSWGPDGYTDTQYF.